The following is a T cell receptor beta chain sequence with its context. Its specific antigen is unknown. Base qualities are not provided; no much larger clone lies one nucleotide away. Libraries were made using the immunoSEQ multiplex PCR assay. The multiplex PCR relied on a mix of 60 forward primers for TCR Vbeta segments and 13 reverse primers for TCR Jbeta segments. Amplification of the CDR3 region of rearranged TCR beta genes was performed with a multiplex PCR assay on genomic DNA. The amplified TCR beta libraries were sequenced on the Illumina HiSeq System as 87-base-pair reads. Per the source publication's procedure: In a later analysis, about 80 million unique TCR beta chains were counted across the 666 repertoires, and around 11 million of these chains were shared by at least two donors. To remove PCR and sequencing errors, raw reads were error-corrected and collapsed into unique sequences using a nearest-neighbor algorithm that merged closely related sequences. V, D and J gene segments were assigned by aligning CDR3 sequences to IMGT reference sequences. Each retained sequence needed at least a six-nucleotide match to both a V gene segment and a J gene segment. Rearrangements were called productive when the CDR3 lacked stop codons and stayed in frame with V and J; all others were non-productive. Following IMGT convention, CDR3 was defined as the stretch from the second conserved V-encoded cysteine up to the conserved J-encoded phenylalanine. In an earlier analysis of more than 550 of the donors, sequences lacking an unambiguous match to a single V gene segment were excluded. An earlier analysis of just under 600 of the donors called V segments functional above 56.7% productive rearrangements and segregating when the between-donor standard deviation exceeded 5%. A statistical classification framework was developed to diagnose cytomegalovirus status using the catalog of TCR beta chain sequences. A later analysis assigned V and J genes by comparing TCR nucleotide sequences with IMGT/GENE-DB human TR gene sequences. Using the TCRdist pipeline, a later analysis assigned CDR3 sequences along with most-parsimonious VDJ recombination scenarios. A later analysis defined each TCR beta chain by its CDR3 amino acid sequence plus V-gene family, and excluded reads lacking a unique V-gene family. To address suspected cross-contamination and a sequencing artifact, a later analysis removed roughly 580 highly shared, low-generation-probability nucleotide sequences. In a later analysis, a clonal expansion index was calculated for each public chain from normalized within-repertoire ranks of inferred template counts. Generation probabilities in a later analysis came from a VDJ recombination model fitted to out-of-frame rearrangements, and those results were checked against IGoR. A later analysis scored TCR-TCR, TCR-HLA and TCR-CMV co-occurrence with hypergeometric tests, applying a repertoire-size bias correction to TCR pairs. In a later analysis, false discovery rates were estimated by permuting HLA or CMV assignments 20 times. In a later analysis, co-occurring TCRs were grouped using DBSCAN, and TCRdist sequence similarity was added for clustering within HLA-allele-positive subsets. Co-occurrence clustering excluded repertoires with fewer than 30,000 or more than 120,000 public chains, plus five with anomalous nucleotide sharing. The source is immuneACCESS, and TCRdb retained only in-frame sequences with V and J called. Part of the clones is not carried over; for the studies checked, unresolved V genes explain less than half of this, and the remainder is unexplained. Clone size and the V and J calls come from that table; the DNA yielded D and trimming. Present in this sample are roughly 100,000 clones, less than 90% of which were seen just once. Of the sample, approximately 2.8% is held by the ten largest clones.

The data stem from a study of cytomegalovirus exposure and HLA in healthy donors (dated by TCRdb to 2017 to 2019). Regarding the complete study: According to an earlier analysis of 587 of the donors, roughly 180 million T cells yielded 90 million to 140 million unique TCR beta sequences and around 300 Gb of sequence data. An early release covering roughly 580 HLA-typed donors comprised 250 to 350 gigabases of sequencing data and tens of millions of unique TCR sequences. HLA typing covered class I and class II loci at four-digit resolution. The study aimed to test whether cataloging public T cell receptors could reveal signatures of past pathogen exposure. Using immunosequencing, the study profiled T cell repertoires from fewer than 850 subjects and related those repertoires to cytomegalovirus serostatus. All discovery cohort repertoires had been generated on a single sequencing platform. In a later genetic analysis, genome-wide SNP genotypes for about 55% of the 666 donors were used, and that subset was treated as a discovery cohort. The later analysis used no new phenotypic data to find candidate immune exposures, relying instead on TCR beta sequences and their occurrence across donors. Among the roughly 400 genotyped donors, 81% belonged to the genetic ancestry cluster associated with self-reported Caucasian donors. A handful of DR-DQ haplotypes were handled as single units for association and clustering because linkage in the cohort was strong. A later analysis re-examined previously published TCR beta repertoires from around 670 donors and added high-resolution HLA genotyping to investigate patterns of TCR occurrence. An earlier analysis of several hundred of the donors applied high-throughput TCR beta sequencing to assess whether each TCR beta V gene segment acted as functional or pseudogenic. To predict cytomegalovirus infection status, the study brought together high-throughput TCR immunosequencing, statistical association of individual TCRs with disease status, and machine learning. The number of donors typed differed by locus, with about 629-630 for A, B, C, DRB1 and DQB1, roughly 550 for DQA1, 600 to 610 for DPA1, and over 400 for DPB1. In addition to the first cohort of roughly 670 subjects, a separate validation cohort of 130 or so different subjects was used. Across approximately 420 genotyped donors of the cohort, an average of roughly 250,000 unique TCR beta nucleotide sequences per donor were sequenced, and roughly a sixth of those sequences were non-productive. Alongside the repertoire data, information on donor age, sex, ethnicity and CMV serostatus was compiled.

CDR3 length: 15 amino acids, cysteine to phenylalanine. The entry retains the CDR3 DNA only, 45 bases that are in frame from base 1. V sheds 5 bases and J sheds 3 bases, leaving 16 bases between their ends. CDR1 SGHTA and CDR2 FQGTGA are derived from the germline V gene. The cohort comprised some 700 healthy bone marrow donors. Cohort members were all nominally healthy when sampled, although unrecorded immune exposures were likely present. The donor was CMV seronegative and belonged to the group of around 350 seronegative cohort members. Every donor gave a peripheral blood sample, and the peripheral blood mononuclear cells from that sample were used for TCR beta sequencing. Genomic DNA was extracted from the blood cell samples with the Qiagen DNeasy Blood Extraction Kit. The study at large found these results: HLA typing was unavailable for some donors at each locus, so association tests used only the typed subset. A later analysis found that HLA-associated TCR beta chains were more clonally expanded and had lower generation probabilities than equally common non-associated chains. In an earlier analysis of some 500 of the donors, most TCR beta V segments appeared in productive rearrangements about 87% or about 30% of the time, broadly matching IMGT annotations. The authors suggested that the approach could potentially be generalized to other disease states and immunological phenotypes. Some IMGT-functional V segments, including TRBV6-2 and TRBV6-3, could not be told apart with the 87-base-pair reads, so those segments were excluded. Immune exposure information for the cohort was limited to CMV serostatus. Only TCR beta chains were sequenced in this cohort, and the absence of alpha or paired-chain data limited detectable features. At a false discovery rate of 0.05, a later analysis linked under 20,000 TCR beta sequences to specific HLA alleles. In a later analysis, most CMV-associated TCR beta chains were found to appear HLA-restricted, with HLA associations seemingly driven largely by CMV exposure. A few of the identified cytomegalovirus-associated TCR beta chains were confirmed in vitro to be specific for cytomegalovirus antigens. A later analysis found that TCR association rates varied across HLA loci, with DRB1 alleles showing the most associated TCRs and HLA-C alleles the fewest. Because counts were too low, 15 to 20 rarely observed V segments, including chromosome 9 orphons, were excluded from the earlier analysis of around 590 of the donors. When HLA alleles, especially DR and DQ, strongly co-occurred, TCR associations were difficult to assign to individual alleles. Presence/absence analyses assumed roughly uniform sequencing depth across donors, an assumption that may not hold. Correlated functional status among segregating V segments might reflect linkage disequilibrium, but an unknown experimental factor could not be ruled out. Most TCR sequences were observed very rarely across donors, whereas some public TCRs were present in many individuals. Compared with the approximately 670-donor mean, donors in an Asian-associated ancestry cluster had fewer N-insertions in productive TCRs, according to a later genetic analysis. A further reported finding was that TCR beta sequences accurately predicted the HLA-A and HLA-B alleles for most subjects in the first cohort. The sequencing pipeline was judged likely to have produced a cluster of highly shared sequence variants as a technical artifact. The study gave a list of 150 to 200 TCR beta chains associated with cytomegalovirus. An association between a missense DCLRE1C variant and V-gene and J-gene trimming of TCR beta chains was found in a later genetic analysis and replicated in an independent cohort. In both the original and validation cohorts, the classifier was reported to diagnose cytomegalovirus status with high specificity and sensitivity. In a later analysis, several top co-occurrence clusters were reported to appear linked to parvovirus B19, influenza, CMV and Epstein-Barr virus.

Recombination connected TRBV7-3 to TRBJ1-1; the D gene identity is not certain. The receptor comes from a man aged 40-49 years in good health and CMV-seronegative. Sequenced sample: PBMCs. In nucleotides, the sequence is TGTGCCAGCAGCCCTTTCGGGGAAGCGGACACTGAAGCTTTCTTT. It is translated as CASSPFGEADTEAFF.